The clone carrying this TCR beta chain was seen more than once but under ten times. The entry originates in a study of CD8+ T cells in alopecia areata. Extracted RNA was reverse transcribed into cDNA, the sequencing template. The protocol was immunoSEQ multiplex PCR, while the TCRdb copy is restricted to in-frame clones and leaves out a portion. The sample lists more than 150,000 clones; approximately 59% were seen once. It was from alopecia areata patients that lesional scalp punch biopsies and peripheral blood were collected. V lost 1 base to trimming and J lost 6 bases, with 3 bases between them. The length of the CDR3 is 12 residues. Germline V gives CDR1 SEHNR, CDR2 FQNEAQ (reference sequence).

This TCR was sampled from a human donor with alopecia areata. The chain recombines TRBV7-9 with TRBJ2-2, with D uncertain. The sequencing here drew on CD4+ T cells sorted from blood, taken at week 0. The CDR3: CASSLGAGELFF. As DNA, the CDR3 is TGTGCCAGCAGCTTAGGGGCCGGGGAGCTGTTTTTT.